These 2 T cell receptor beta chains originate from one sample sequenced in a study of cytomegalovirus exposure and HLA in healthy donors. Vbeta (60) and Jbeta (13) primers were used in the PCR. Method: immunoSEQ multiplex PCR; TCRdb's copy keeps in-frame clones and lacks some. The data hold 95,000 to 110,000 clones, with more than 75% observed a single time. Sample: PBMCs. The receptors derive from a woman aged 40-49 years in good health and CMV-seronegative.

This clone was detected only a few times. Here the CDR3 reads CASSLGPGNGELFF. CDR3 sequence (DNA): TGCGCCAGCAGCTTGGGGCCAGGGAACGGGGAGCTGTTTTTT. The J gene is TRBJ2-2, the V gene TRBV5-1; D perhaps matches TRBD1 (5 bases). The CDR3 is 14 amino acids. Germline V gene lookup returns CDR1 SGHRS and CDR2 YFSETQ. V was cut by 0 bases and J by 7 bases, with 10 bases left in between.

This clone was detected once. The rearrangement links TRBV2 to TRBJ2-3; TRBD2 might be the D (6 bases). The germline V gene has CDR1 SNHLY and CDR2 FYNNEI. V was shortened by 7 bases and J by 3 bases, with 14 bases between the two germline ends. The CDR3 runs to 14 residues. The CDR3 loop is CASNGQGGTDTQYF. CDR3 DNA sequence: TGTGCCAGCAATGGCCAAGGAGGGACAGATACGCAGTATTTT.